This paragraph covers one TCR beta chain sequence. Only one count was recorded for this clone. Its antigen target is currently unknown. The input lacks base qualities; no much larger clone sits a single base away. Reading the label with the study, this specimen's time point is: cells obtained before transplantation from donor or recipient. CD3+CD4+ and CD3+CD8+ populations were FACS-sorted from unstimulated pre-transplant donor and recipient cells taken from spleen or lymph nodes. The data were obtained in a study of graft-versus-host responses after intestinal transplantation (dated by TCRdb to the early 2020s). For context, the study as a whole: The transplants that recipients received were multivisceral, liver-intestinal, or isolated intestinal. Anti-thymocyte globulin induction was given to all recipients, followed by maintenance tacrolimus and steroids for 2 to 4 years. Bulk TCR-beta CDR3 sequencing was used to track graft-versus-host and host-versus-graft alloreactive T cell clones in the graft, circulation and bone marrow after intestinal transplantation. Alloreactive clones were identified by sequencing pre-transplant mixed lymphocyte reaction products and comparing these products with unstimulated pre-transplant donor and recipient T cells. A cohort of 24 intestinal transplant recipients, including one retransplant, was enrolled, and a few patients lacking pretransplant specimens were excluded. A peak of at least 4% donor T cells among recipient peripheral blood mononuclear cells was the definition used for donor T cell macrochimerism. Instead of going to the commercial service, samples from a few later patients were sequenced in-house on an Illumina MiSeq and processed with MiXCR.

The paper's findings and limits, for the study overall: In patients with donor T cell macrochimerism, the allografts had high GvH to HvG T cell clonal ratios. The conclusions were limited by the relatively low number and heterogeneity of the intestinal transplant patients. GvH clones turned up in recipient bone marrow, with some appearing earlier in ileal mucosa or blood, a pattern consistent with an intestinal mucosal origin. Early after transplant, peak levels of circulating GvH clones were found to be associated with declines in HvG clones.

Library prep was done by the immunoSEQ multiplex PCR assay. For most patients, genomic DNA was isolated with the Qiagen DNeasy Blood and Tissue Kit and sent frozen to Adaptive Biotechnologies for TCR sequencing. For most patients, genomic DNA was subjected to high-throughput TCR-beta CDR3 sequencing by Adaptive Biotechnologies. The paper's processing steps were these. Adaptive's ImmunoSEQ software was the source of the TCR sequencing data for 15 to 20 patients, while a few other patients were processed with MiXCR and VDJtools. To correct CD4 versus CD8 sorting errors, sequences present in both subsets at a frequency ratio below 5:1 were removed. Because the origin of CDR3 nucleotide sequences shared between donor and recipient could not be assigned, those sequences were removed. To be classed as alloreactive, a clone needed at least 2-fold expansion over unstimulated cells and a minimum CFSE-low frequency of 0.002% (template counts) or 0.001% (read counts). Mappable clones were those detected in sequenced pre-transplant spleen, lymph node, or MLR CFSE-low populations of the donor or recipient. The cumulative frequency of alloreactive clones was calculated as a percentage of all sequences, weighted by copy number. This immuneACCESS table, as held by TCRdb, lists in-frame sequences with V and J called but not all clones. Of the missing ones, under half trace to an unresolved V gene in checked studies; the others have no known cause. The V and J calls and the clone size are those of that table, but D and trimming were determined from the DNA. Present in this sample are tens of thousands of clones, more than 80% of which were seen just once. The ten largest account for roughly 2.5% of the sample.

The CDR3 runs 16 amino acids, cysteine and phenylalanine included. The sequence is cut down to CDR3 DNA, 48 bases in frame from base 1. V is trimmed back by 5 bases and J by 6 bases, and the junction contains 10 bases that no gene match accounts for. The germline V gene (reference sequence) supplies CDR1 MNHEY and CDR2 SMNVEV. This clonotype was sampled from a human donor who received an intestinal transplant. The V gene is TRBV27 and the J gene is TRBJ2-7, with TRBD2 matching 13 junction bases. Material: unstimulated CD8+ T cells sorted from spleen or lymph node cells, obtained before intestinal transplant. In nucleotides, the sequence is TGTGCCAGCAGTCCCCTTGGGACTAGCGGGGCCCTCGAGCAGTACTTC. The translation is CASSPLGTSGALEQYF.